The 27 T cell receptor beta chains presented below share a single source sample, sequenced in a study of shared clonotypes between healthy human individuals. The table came from immunoSEQ multiplex PCR; TCRdb's copy has only in-frame clones and leaves some out. This sample has a few million clones; approximately 93% occur once, and the top ten carry approximately 0.4%. The sequenced sample was naive CD4+ T cells from PBMCs. The subset was: CD45RA+ positively selected. The receptors shown here come from a man between 18 and 35 years old in good health. Some clones in this sample may be carry-over from other donors' samples.

V is TRBV4-2 and J is TRBJ2-7, with D possibly being TRBD2 (6 bases). Germline-derived CDR1 and CDR2 are LGHNA and YNFKEQ. The CDR3 spans 13 residues. V lost 4 bases, J lost 3 bases, and 10 bases lay in between. The CDR3 sequence is CASSPSVFYEQYF. CDR3 nucleotide sequence: TGTGCCAGCAGCCCTAGCGTGTTCTACGAGCAGTACTTC.

The J gene is TRBJ2-1, the V gene TRBV5-1, with TRBD1 matching over 9 bases. This CDR3 is built from 16 residues. In germline, CDR1 is SGHRS, CDR2 YFSETQ. The V gene end was trimmed by 4 bases and the J gene end by 4 bases; junction bases not matched to a gene: 9. This chain's CDR3 is CASSTNRDRVYNEQFF. In nucleotides, the CDR3 is TGCGCCAGCAGCACGAACCGGGACAGGGTTTACAATGAGCAGTTCTTC.

The J gene is TRBJ1-5, the V gene TRBV5-8; 9 positions match TRBD1. Looked up from germline, CDR1 is SGHTS and CDR2 is YDEGEE. The CDR3 runs 15 residues. Losses at the gene ends were 4 bases for V and 3 bases for J; bases not matched to a gene: 5. CDR3: CASSPGTGTNQPQHF. As DNA, the CDR3 is TGTGCCAGCAGCCCCGGGACAGGGACCAATCAGCCCCAGCATTTT.

Note on this clone: The sample contains more than one DNA sequence encoding this CDR3. The chain has TRBV18 and TRBJ2-1, with 10 bases matching TRBD1. This CDR3 has 15 residues. The ends lost 3 bases at V and 4 bases at J; junction bases unmatched: 3. Germline values: CDR1 KGHSH, CDR2 LQKENI. CDR3 region: CASSPGTGAYNEQFF. Written as DNA, the CDR3 is TGTGCCAGCTCACCCGGGACAGGGGCTTACAATGAGCAGTTCTTC.

Written as DNA, the CDR3 is TGTGCCAGCAGCTTAGCGGAGCGGGATACGCAGTATTTT. The encoded protein is CASSLAERDTQYF. V and J are TRBV7-9 and TRBJ2-3; a possible D gene is TRBD2 (5 bases). V was cut by 0 bases and J by 6 bases, with 7 bases left in between. The CDR3 is made up of 13 amino acids. Germline V gene data show CDR1 as SEHNR and CDR2 as FQNEAQ (reference sequence). The full variable domain, in which reference TRBV7-9 and TRBJ2-3 provide the parts outside the CDR3, is DTGVSQNPRHKITKRGQNVTFRCDPISEHNRLYWYRQTLGQGPEFLTYFQNEAQLEKSRLLSDRFSAERPKGSFSTLEIQRTEQGDSAMYLCASSLAERDTQYFGPGTRLTVL.

The rearrangement links TRBV6-5 to TRBJ1-1; D gene unclear. Trimming shortened V by 2 bases and J by 1 base, and 5 bases separated the two germline ends. The CDR3 contains 13 residues. The germline CDR1 and CDR2 sequences are MNHEY and SVGAGI. The CDR3 bases are TGTGCCAGCAGTTACCCTAAGAACACTGAAGCTTTCTTT. Protein sequence: CASSYPKNTEAFF.

This chain uses TRBV29-1 with TRBJ2-3, with 14 bases lining up with TRBD2. CDR1 is SQVTM and CDR2 is ANQGSEA in the germline V gene. This CDR3 spans 13 amino acids. J lost 5 bases, V lost 8 bases, and 3 bases had no gene match. CDR3 loop: CSWTSGRRDTQYF. Written as DNA, the CDR3 is TGCAGCTGGACTAGCGGGAGGAGAGATACGCAGTATTTT.

The chain has TRBV5-1 and TRBJ2-2; no firm D call. Germline V gene lookup returns CDR1 SGHRS and CDR2 YFSETQ. Deletions cut 0 bases from V and 5 bases from J, with 11 bases between. The CDR3 spans 15 residues. The CDR3 DNA reads TGCGCCAGCAGCTTGGGCCTACAGAGGACCGGGGAGCTGTTTTTT. It translates to CASSLGLQRTGELFF.

V usage is TRBV5-1 and J usage is TRBJ2-7; 7 bases match TRBD2. The trim removed 4 bases at V and 4 bases at J, leaving 11 bases unmatched. The germline CDR1 and CDR2 sequences are SGHRS and YFSETQ. The CDR3 totals 15 residues. CDR3 nucleotide sequence: TGCGCCAGCAGCGGACCTGACAGCGGGGTGTACGAGCAGTACTTC. This encodes CASSGPDSGVYEQYF.

The V gene is TRBV7-9, the J gene TRBJ2-7, with 8 bases lining up with TRBD1. The CDR3 loop spans 19 amino acids. Per the germline V gene, CDR1 is SEHNR and CDR2 is FQNEAQ (reference sequence). Germline trimming cut 5 bases from V and 2 bases from J; bases unmatched to any gene: 20. The CDR3 DNA follows: TGTGCCAGCAGCCCCGAAAGGAGCCAGGGGGCTAAGGTGACCTACGAGCAGTACTTC. It is translated as CASSPERSQGAKVTYEQYF.

The J gene is TRBJ1-2, the V gene TRBV5-1; a weak D match, TRBD1 (5 bases). The CDR3 runs to 16 residues. Trimming shortened V by 5 bases and J by 6 bases, and 23 bases separated the two germline ends. The germline gives CDR1 SGHRS, CDR2 YFSETQ. In DNA form, the CDR3 reads TGCGCCAGCAGAAGGTGGCAGGGACGGATCGGGGATGGCTACACCTTC. Residues: CASRRWQGRIGDGYTF. The full variable domain, in which reference TRBV5-1 and TRBJ1-2 provide the parts outside the CDR3, is KAGVTQTPRYLIKTRGQQVTLSCSPISGHRSVSWYQQTPGQGLQFLFEYFSETQRNKGNFPGRFSGRQFSNSRSEMNVSTLELGDSALYLCASRRWQGRIGDGYTFGSGTRLTVV.

The chain couples TRBV7-3 to TRBJ2-2, with D hard to call. The V end lost 2 bases, the J end lost 6 bases, and 13 bases lay between the germline ends. The CDR3 sequence is 15 residues long. CDR1 and CDR2 (germline): SGHTA, FQGTGA. DNA of the CDR3: TGTGCCAGCAGCTTAGGTCGGGCCGGCTCCGGGGAGCTGTTTTTT. The encoded protein is CASSLGRAGSGELFF. The full variable domain, completed using reference TRBV7-3 and TRBJ2-2, is GAGVSQTPSNKVTEKGKYVELRCDPISGHTALYWYRQSLGQGPEFLIYFQGTGAADDSGLPNDRFFAVRPEGSVSTLKIQRTERGDSAVYLCASSLGRAGSGELFFGEGSRLTVL.

The rearrangement links TRBV7-6 to TRBJ2-1; 10 nucleotides align to TRBD1. The CDR3 sequence is 15 residues long. V dropped 2 bases and J dropped 6; count of bases not matched to a gene: 4. CDR1 and CDR2 (germline): SGHVS, FNYEAQ. The CDR3, as DNA: TGTGCCAGCAGCTTACAAGGGACAGGGGTCAATGAGCAGTTCTTC. Translation: CASSLQGTGVNEQFF.

This chain connects TRBV6-1 to TRBJ2-2, with D tentatively TRBD2 (5 bases). The CDR3 runs to 15 residues. V lost 6 bases and J 3 bases, leaving 14 bases between the germline ends. CDR1 is MNHNS and CDR2 is SASEGT in the germline V gene. CDR3: CASRPLEGDTGELFF. CDR3 nucleotide sequence: TGTGCCAGCAGACCACTAGAGGGAGACACCGGGGAGCTGTTTTTT.

CDR3 loop: CASSRPGTGYTYEQYF. The CDR3 bases are TGTGCCAGCAGTCGTCCCGGGACAGGGTATACCTACGAGCAGTACTTC. The chain employs TRBV27 and TRBJ2-7, with 9 bases fitting TRBD1. This CDR3 comprises 16 residues. The germline CDR1 and CDR2 sequences are MNHEY and SMNVEV (reference sequence). The V and J ends lost 5 bases and 2 bases, in that order; junction bases with no gene match: 10.

CDR3 nucleotides: TGTGCCAGCACCACCGTCGGGCCCGGGGAGCTGTTTTTT. Amino acids: CASTTVGPGELFF. This rearrangement joins TRBV7-9 to TRBJ2-2; D call uncertain. The CDR3 runs 13 residues. V was cut by 7 bases and J by 6 bases, with 12 bases left in between. In germline, CDR1 is SEHNR, CDR2 FQNEAQ (reference sequence).

The chain combines TRBV30 with TRBJ1-1, with D unclear. Germline V gene sequence: CDR1 GTSNPN, CDR2 SVGIG (reference sequence). The CDR3 contains 14 residues. Trimming removed 3 bases at V and 5 bases at J, with 16 bases between. This chain's CDR3 is CAWRRFGSWTEAFF. CDR3 bases: TGTGCCTGGAGGCGATTTGGATCTTGGACTGAAGCTTTCTTT.

This clone appeared a few times. The gene calls are TRBV4-1 and TRBJ1-1, with D uncertain. Deletions cut 0 bases from V and 3 bases from J, with 14 bases between. Germline assignment: CDR1 MGHRA and CDR2 YSYEKL. The CDR3 extends over 16 amino acids. The CDR3 nucleotides are TGCGCCAGCAGCCAAGATCATTCGGTTGGGCACACTGAAGCTTTCTTT. It translates to CASSQDHSVGHTEAFF.

In its sample, this clone was seen a few times. This chain connects TRBV7-9 to TRBJ1-1, with D unclear. This CDR3 contains 14 residues. V lost 0 bases, J lost 1 base, and 6 bases lay in between. Germline CDR1 and CDR2: SEHNR and FQNEAQ (reference sequence). The CDR3 is CASSLARSNTEAFF. CDR3 bases: TGTGCCAGCAGCTTAGCTAGGTCGAACACTGAAGCTTTCTTT.

V gene TRBV4-2 combines with J gene TRBJ2-3; 7 nucleotides align to TRBD2. Germline V gene data show CDR1 as LGHNA and CDR2 as YNFKEQ. After removal of 4 bases from V and 4 bases from J, the junction contained 8 bases not matched to a gene. The CDR3 runs to 15 residues. CDR3 coding DNA: TGTGCCAGCAGCCTCGACGGGAGGCATTCAGATACGCAGTATTTT. It is translated as CASSLDGRHSDTQYF.

The rearrangement joins TRBV29-1 to TRBJ1-2; no reliable D call. Germline CDR1 is SQVTM and CDR2 is ANQGSEA. This CDR3 is built from 12 residues. V was trimmed by 7 bases and J by 8 bases, leaving 17 bases between them. The CDR3 loop reads CSAGGVAGGYTF. For the CDR3, the DNA is TGCAGCGCCGGTGGGGTCGCAGGAGGCTACACCTTC.

The CDR3 protein is CASSLNWVLMETGELFF. For the CDR3, the DNA is TGTGCCAGCAGCTTAAACTGGGTCCTGATGGAAACCGGGGAGCTGTTTTTT. V usage is TRBV7-9 and J usage is TRBJ2-2; no firm D call. The CDR3 runs to 17 residues. The germline V gene encodes CDR1 SEHNR and CDR2 FQNEAQ (reference sequence). Trimming took 2 bases from V and 5 from J, leaving 18 bases between them.

In this sample, this clone turned up once. The V and J genes are TRBV6-6 and TRBJ1-2; 9 bases align to TRBD1. The J segment lost 6 bases and the V segment lost 2 bases, leaving 4 bases of the junction unmatched. CDR1 and CDR2 from the germline V gene are MNHNY and SVGAGI (reference sequence). The CDR3 covers 14 residues. The CDR3 reads CASSYDRGGNGYTF. As DNA, the CDR3 is TGTGCCAGCAGTTACGACAGGGGGGGCAATGGCTACACCTTC.

The V and J genes are TRBV9 and TRBJ1-2; 8 nucleotides agree with TRBD1. The CDR3 covers 16 residues. Looked up from germline, CDR1 is SGDLS and CDR2 is YYNGEE. The junction had 13 bases not matched to a gene; V was cut back by 6 bases and J by 3 bases. The DNA of the CDR3 is TGTGCCAGCACCCTAACGTCCAGGGGACAGGACTATGGCTACACCTTC. Residues: CASTLTSRGQDYGYTF.

The rearrangement uses TRBV2 and TRBJ2-1; D is unclear. V was clipped by 6 bases and J by 8 bases, with 17 bases between them. The CDR3 sequence is 14 residues long. Germline loops: CDR1 SNHLY, CDR2 FYNNEI. The CDR3 region has the DNA TGTGCCAGCAGCTACACCTGGGGTTCCGATGAGCAGTTCTTC. As protein: CASSYTWGSDEQFF.

The chain carries TRBV11-3 and TRBJ2-1; 7 positions agree with TRBD1. The V gene's germline CDR1 is SGHNT and CDR2 YENEEA. This CDR3 region has 15 residues. Trimming cost V 5 bases and J 8 bases; bases outside gene matches: 12. The CDR3: CASSPGQARMDEQFF. The DNA of the CDR3 is TGTGCCAGCAGCCCCGGACAGGCCCGAATGGATGAGCAGTTCTTC.

CDR3 loop: CASSDPGGANEKLFF. CDR3 nucleotide sequence: TGTGCCAGCAGTGACCCCGGGGGGGCTAATGAAAAACTGTTTTTT. The chain links TRBV25-1 to TRBJ1-4; maybe TRBD1 (5 bases). Germline CDR1 reads MGHDK; CDR2 reads SYGVNS. This CDR3 has 15 residues. Trimming took off 3 bases at V and 3 bases at J, with 11 bases between the two ends.